This T cell receptor (beta chain) was recorded in a study of spatial heterogeneity in lung cancer. Turning to the study itself: Detection consistently yielded more beta chains than alpha chains. Raw reads contained each unique TCR and UMI combination more than ten times on average.

This CDR3 is built from 15 residues. The ends lost 2 bases at V and 6 bases at J; junction bases unmatched: 7. Germline V CDR1 and CDR2: MNHEY, SVGAGI. Stated time point: sample taken at primary tumor resection. The authors sequenced whole RNA from tumor, nontumor lung or frozen PBMC without sorting. Samples were donated by 72 untreated early-stage non-small cell lung cancer patients. A unique molecular identifier was attached to every TCR cDNA molecule. TCRdb reprocessed the 5' RACE reads with MiXCR, giving one entry per CDR3 protein. The sample shows 4,000 to 5,000 distinct CDR3 sequences, approximately 20% of them seen only once. About this clonotype: Since it is a stray read in a library aimed at alpha chains, this beta chain has a size that is not meaningful.

The receptor was derived from a male donor with early-stage non-small cell lung cancer. The chain joins TRBV6-5 to TRBJ2-5, with TRBD1 identical over 9 bases. Specimen: normal lung tissue next to the tumor, collected at surgery. The CDR3 DNA follows: TGTGCCAGCAGTTACGGGACAGGGCTCCCGAAGACCCAGTACTTC. It codes for CASSYGTGLPKTQYF.